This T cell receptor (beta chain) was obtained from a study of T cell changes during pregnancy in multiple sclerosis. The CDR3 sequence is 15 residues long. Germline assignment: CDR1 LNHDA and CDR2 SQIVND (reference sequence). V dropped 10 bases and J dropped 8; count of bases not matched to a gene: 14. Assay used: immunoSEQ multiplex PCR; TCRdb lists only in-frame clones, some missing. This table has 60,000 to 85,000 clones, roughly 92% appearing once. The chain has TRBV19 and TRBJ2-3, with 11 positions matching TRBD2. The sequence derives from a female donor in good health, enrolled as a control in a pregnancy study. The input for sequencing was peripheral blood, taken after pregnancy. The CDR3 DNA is TGTGCCACCCTCTATTTTAGCGGGGGGGCCGGTACGCAGTATTTT. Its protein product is CATLYFSGGAGTQYF.